This TCR beta chain appears in the sequencing data of a study of blood T cell repertoires in COVID-19 (dated by TCRdb to the early 2020s). Broadly, across the study: Samples from collaborators originated in the United States, Italy and Spain and spanned both the acute and convalescent phases of COVID-19. The material from the prospective study consisted of cDNA or gDNA derived from T cells, B-cell-depleted T cells, or PBMCs. Deeply sampled blood TCRbeta repertoires from subjects exposed to, actively infected with, or recovered from COVID-19 were included in the dataset. The repertoires were released in a freely available public database meant as a resource for research on the immune response to SARS-CoV-2. Samples were obtained from the ongoing ImmuneRACE study (first 160 participants) and from over 1,000 subjects provided by 6 global collaborators. Sample metadata almost always included a de-identified subject ID, COVID-19 status, age in years and sex. Where HLA class I and class II types were available, the types were taken from metadata supplied by the sample provider, not from assay-based typing. The full study reports these points: Clinical and demographic metadata were provided uncurated, with the amount varying by source and participant.

The collaborating institutions used their own protocols to collect whole blood in K2EDTA tubes. For TCRbeta analysis, collaborator samples were shipped as frozen whole blood, as isolated PBMCs, or as DNA extracted from either sample type. The immunoSEQ Assay, a bias-controlled multiplex PCR, was used to amplify TCRbeta CDR3 regions from genomic DNA. The paper's processing steps were these. Within the assay, amplification of reference gene primers was used to estimate how many nucleated cells each sample contained. Sequence reads were collapsed and filtered to measure the absolute abundance of every unique TCRbeta CDR3 rearrangement. Productive Simpson clonality was computed per sample as the square root of Simpson's diversity index over productive rearrangements. TCRdb carries this immuneACCESS record with in-frame sequences only. Its versions omit some clonotypes, under half of them owing to an unresolved V gene in the studies checked, with the rest unexplained. V and J calls and clone size are those listed in that table; D and trimming were worked out from the DNA. The sample contains 200,000 to 250,000 clones, around 80% of them found a single time. Jointly, the top ten make up under 2% of the sample.

This clone came up once. Its target antigen remains unknown. One base away there is no much larger clone; base qualities are not given. Material: peripheral blood. The TCR was taken from a woman aged 80 or over with acute or convalescent COVID-19.

CDR3 region: CASSRDRFSKAFF. The sequence in DNA is TGTGCCAGTAGTAGGGACAGGTTTTCTAAAGCTTTCTTT. This chain joins TRBV19 to TRBJ1-1, with 8 junctional bases fitting TRBD1. There are 13 amino acids in the CDR3, from cysteine to phenylalanine inclusive. Solely the CDR3 DNA is kept, with 39 bases framed from the first base. Unmatched junction bases come to 7, with V trimmed by 4 bases and J by 9 bases. Reading the germline V gene (reference sequence) gives CDR1 LNHDA and CDR2 SQIVND.